This T cell receptor (beta chain) was identified in a study of T cell repertoires in cytomegalovirus infection. V was clipped by 2 bases and J by 3 bases, with 11 bases between them. There are 15 residues in the CDR3. TCRdb redid the calling of the reads with MiXCR, one entry per CDR3 protein. Found here are 150,000 to 200,000 distinct CDR3 sequences, roughly 27% of them singletons; the top ten hold just over 30%. This clonotype was sampled from a human donor in good health (CMV status not recorded). Some clones in this sample may be carry-over from other donors' samples. The source material was PBMCs. The genes are TRBV12-3 or TRBV12-4 and TRBJ2-1; D is perhaps TRBD1 (6 bases). The CDR3 bases are TGTGCCAGCAGTTTACCACAGGGAATCTACAATGAGCAGTTCTTC. This translates into CASSLPQGIYNEQFF.